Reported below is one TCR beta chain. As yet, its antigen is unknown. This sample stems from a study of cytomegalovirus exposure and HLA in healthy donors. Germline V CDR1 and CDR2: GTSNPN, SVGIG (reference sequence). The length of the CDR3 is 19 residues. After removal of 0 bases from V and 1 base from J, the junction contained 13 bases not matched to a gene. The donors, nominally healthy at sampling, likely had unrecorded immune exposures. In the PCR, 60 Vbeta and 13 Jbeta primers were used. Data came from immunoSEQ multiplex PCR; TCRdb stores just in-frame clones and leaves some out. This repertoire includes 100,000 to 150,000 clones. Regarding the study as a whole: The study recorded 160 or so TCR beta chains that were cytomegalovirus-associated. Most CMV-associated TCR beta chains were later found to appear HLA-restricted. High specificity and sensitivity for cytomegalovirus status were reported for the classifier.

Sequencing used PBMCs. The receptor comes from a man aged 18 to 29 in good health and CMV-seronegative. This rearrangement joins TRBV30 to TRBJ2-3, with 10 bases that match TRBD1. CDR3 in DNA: TGTGCCTGGAGTGTCGGGACAGGGGTACGCTTGGGCCGCACAGATACGCAGTATTTT. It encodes CAWSVGTGVRLGRTDTQYF.